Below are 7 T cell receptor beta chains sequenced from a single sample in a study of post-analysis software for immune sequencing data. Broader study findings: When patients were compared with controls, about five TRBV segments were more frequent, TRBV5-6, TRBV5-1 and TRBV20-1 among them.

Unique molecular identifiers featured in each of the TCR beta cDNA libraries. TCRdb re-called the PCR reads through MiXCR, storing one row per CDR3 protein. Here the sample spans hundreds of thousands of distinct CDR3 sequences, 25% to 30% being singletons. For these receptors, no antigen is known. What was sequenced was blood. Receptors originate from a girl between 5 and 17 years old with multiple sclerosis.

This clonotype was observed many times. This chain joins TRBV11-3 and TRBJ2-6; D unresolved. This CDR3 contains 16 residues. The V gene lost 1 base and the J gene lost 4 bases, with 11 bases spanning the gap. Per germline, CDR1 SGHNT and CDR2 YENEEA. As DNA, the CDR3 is TGTGCCAGCAGCTTAGGTGGGCTCTCCGGGGCCAACGTCCTGACTTTC. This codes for CASSLGGLSGANVLTF.

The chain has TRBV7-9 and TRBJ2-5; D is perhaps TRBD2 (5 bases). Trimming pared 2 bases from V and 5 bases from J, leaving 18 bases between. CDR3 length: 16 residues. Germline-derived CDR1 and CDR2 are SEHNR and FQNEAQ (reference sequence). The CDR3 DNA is TGTGCCAGCAGCTTACTCATGGCTAGAGGGTTGGAGACCCAGTACTTC. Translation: CASSLLMARGLETQYF.

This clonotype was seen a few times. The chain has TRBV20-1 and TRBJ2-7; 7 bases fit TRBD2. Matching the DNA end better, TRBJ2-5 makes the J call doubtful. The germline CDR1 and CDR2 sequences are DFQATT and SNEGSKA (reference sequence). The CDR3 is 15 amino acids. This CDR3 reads CSARVGGGVWETQYF. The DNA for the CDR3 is TGCAGTGCTAGAGTAGGCGGGGGTGTCTGGGAGACCCAGTACTTC.

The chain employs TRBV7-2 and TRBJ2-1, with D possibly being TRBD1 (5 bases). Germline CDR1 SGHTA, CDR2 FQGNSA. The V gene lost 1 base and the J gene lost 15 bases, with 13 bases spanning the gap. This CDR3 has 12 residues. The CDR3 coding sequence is TGTGCCAGCAGCTTAGTAAGGGCTAGGGGGTTCTTC. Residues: CASSLVRARGFF. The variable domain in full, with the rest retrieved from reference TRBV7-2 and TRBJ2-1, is GAGVSQSPSNKVTEKGKDVELRCDPISGHTALYWYRQSLGQGLEFLIYFQGNSAPDKSGLPSDRFSAERTGGSVSTLTIQRTQQEDSAVYLCASSLVRARGFFGPGTRLTVL.

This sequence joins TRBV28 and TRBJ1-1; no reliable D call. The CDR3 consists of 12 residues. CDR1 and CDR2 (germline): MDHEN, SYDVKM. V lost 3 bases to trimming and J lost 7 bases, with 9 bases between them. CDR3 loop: CASSFFKGEAFF. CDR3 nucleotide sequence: TGTGCCAGCAGTTTCTTTAAGGGTGAAGCTTTCTTT.

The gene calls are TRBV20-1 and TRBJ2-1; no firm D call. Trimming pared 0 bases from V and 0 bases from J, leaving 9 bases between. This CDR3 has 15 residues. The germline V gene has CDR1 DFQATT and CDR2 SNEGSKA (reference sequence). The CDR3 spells CSARDLTSSYNEQFF. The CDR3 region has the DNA TGCAGTGCTAGAGATCTGACGAGCTCCTACAATGAGCAGTTCTTC.

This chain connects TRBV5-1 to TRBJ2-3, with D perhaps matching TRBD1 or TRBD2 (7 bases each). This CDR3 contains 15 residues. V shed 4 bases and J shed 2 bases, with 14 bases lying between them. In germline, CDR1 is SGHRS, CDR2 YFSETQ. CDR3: CASSLWEGATDTQYF. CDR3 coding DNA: TGCGCCAGCAGCCTGTGGGAGGGGGCCACAGATACGCAGTATTTT.